A selection of T cell receptor beta chains follows, all from one sample in a study of cytomegalovirus exposure and HLA in healthy donors. Data came from immunoSEQ multiplex PCR; TCRdb stores just in-frame clones and leaves some out. This sample carries about 82,000 clones, 90% to 95% of them seen once, and the ten largest clones take about 0.7%. Sequencing was carried out using PBMCs. The receptors here all came from a young man in good health and CMV-seronegative. CDR3s include the opening cysteine and the closing phenylalanine or tryptophan. The order of the fields is V gene, CDR3 length, D gene, clone size, J gene, CDR3 DNA, CDR3 protein. D genes are given only for firm matches. Clone size is not always given. Where it is, it says once, few, many or a class for expanded clones.

>TRBV27|14|-|-|TRBJ2-7
TGTGCCAGCAGTCCAGCGGGTTTTTCCTACGAGCAGTACTTC
CASSPAGFSYEQYF
>TRBV27|14|-|-|TRBJ2-1
TGTGCCAGCACTATCGTAACAGGAGGGCCTGAGCAGTTCTTC
CASTIVTGGPEQFF
>TRBV5-1|14|-|once|TRBJ1-3
TGCGCCAGCAGCGAGGGTTTCTCTGGAAACACCATATATTTT
CASSEGFSGNTIYF
>TRBV19|12|TRBD2|-|TRBJ2-1
TGTGCCAGTAGTATTAGCGGGGGTGAGCAGTTCTTC
CASSISGGEQFF
>TRBV5-1|15|-|-|TRBJ2-3
TGCGCCAGCAGCTTCAAGGGGTCTAGCACAGATACGCAGTATTTT
CASSFKGSSTDTQYF
>TRBV6-5|15|-|-|TRBJ2-3
TGTGCCAGCAGTTACTCCCGACAGGTTCGGGATACGCAGTATTTT
CASSYSRQVRDTQYF
>TRBV18|14|TRBD1|once|TRBJ2-7
TGTGCCAGCTCACGGGGACAGGACTCCTACGAGCAGTACTTC
CASSRGQDSYEQYF
>TRBV27|15|TRBD2|-|TRBJ2-2
TGTGCCAGCAGTTTGAAGATAGCGGGAGCCGGGGAGCTGTTTTTT
CASSLKIAGAGELFF
>TRBV27|14|-|few|TRBJ1-2
TGTGCCAGCAGTTTCTCTATCGAAAACTATGGCTACACCTTC
CASSFSIENYGYTF
>TRBV29-1|11|-|once|TRBJ1-2
TGCAGCGCGGATCTGCGGGATGGCTACACCTTC
CSADLRDGYTF
>TRBV7-9|17|TRBD2|-|TRBJ2-7
TGTGCCAGCAGCTTAGTAATGATAGGGGAGGGCACCTACGAGCAGTACTTC
CASSLVMIGEGTYEQYF
>TRBV6-5|15|-|-|TRBJ2-3
TGTGCCAGCACTCTATTACCCGGGGGCACAGATACGCAGTATTTT
CASTLLPGGTDTQYF
>TRBV5-5|16|-|-|TRBJ2-7
TGTGCCAGCAGCTTGAGGGGCTGGCAGGAACGAAACGAGCAGTACTTC
CASSLRGWQERNEQYF
>TRBV5-4|14|TRBD1|-|TRBJ2-7
TGTGCCAGCAGCCTGGACAGGGGAGCGGGCGAGCAGTACTTC
CASSLDRGAGEQYF
>TRBV28|15|TRBD1|-|TRBJ1-2
TGTGCCAGCAGCAAGCGTAGACAGGGGGACGGTGGCTACACCTTC
CASSKRRQGDGGYTF
>TRBV19|16|TRBD1|-|TRBJ1-6
TGTGCCAGTAGTATCCGGGACAGGGGAAGCTATTCACCCCTCCACTTT
CASSIRDRGSYSPLHF
>TRBV6-6|12|TRBD2|-|TRBJ2-2
TGTGCTTCTAGCGGGGGCACCGGGGAGCTGTTTTTT
CASSGGTGELFF
>TRBV10-3|13|TRBD1|-|TRBJ1-1
TGTGCCATCAGGGACAGGATTGACACTGAAGCTTTCTTT
CAIRDRIDTEAFF
>TRBV9|16|TRBD2|-|TRBJ2-1
TGTGCCAGCAGCCTATATTCCGCGGGGGGAAACAATGAGCAGTTCTTC
CASSLYSAGGNNEQFF
>TRBV7-9|14|-|-|TRBJ1-3
TGTGCCAGCAGCTTAGGTAGCTCTGGAAACACCATATATTTT
CASSLGSSGNTIYF
>TRBV27|15|-|-|TRBJ2-7
TGTGCCAGCAGAACCGACTGGGGCGGCAACTACGAGCAGTACTTC
CASRTDWGGNYEQYF
>TRBV13|15|TRBD2|once|TRBJ2-7
TGTGCCAGCAGCCCCACGCGGGGGGCGGACCACGAGCAGTACTTC
CASSPTRGADHEQYF
>TRBV27|15|TRBD2|-|TRBJ2-3
TGTGCCAGCACCATAGCGGGGGAATACACAGATACGCAGTATTTT
CASTIAGEYTDTQYF
>TRBV27|15|TRBD1|-|TRBJ2-7
TGTGCCACCCGCCCTGACAGGGGTTATTCCTACGAGCAGTACTTC
CATRPDRGYSYEQYF
>TRBV7-9|14|-|-|TRBJ1-6
TGTGCCAGCAGCTTAAAGGGGTTTAATTCACCCCTCCACTTT
CASSLKGFNSPLHF
>TRBV27|14|-|-|TRBJ1-5
TGTGCCAGTCAACCAGGAGGGGGCAATCAGCCCCAGCATTTT
CASQPGGGNQPQHF
>TRBV11-1|15|-|-|TRBJ1-5
TGTGCCAGCAGCTTAGACGGGTATAGCAATCAGCCCCAGCATTTT
CASSLDGYSNQPQHF
>TRBV20-1|11|-|once|TRBJ2-7
TGCAGTGCTAGATTCGTTGACGAGCAGTACTTC
CSARFVDEQYF
>TRBV10-3|14|TRBD1|once|TRBJ1-6
TGTGCCATCAGTGTGGGACAGGGGGATTCACCCCTCCACTTT
CAISVGQGDSPLHF
>TRBV30|13|-|once|TRBJ2-5
TGTGCCTGGAGTACCCCTCGGGTGGAGACCCAGTACTTC
CAWSTPRVETQYF
>TRBV5-1|17|-|-|TRBJ1-3
TGCGCCAGCAGCTCCACCCCGGGAGGGGACTCTGGAAACACCATATATTTT
CASSSTPGGDSGNTIYF
>TRBV21-1|17|-|once|TRBJ1-2
TGTGCCAGCAGCAAAGCGCTTTGGGACAGGGATAACTATGGCTACACCTTC
CASSKALWDRDNYGYTF
>TRBV5-1|13|-|-|TRBJ2-2
TGCGCCAGCAGCTTGGCGGACACCGGGGAGCTGTTTTTT
CASSLADTGELFF
>TRBV12-5|13|-|-|TRBJ1-2
TGTGCTAGTGGTTTGGTACAAGGGAGTGGCTACACCTTC
CASGLVQGSGYTF
>TRBV5-1|14|-|-|TRBJ1-1
TGCGCCAGCAGCTTGGGGGGCCTGAACACTGAAGCTTTCTTT
CASSLGGLNTEAFF
>TRBV5-4|16|-|-|TRBJ2-2
TGTGCCAGCAGCCGTCGGGGGATCGCGTTGGCCGGGGAGCTGTTTTTT
CASSRRGIALAGELFF
>TRBV5-1|15|-|once|TRBJ2-5
TGCGCCAGCAGCTTCGGTCAGGCCAACCAAGAGACCCAGTACTTC
CASSFGQANQETQYF
>TRBV5-1|14|-|-|TRBJ1-1
TGCGCCAGCAGCTTGCAGAATACGAACACTGAAGCTTTCTTT
CASSLQNTNTEAFF
>TRBV5-4|15|TRBD1|-|TRBJ1-1
TGTGCCAGCAGCTTGGTGGCAGGGGGGCTAACTGAAGCTTTCTTT
CASSLVAGGLTEAFF
>TRBV27|14|-|-|TRBJ2-3
TGTGCCAGCAGCGGAGGGGCCAGCACAGATACGCAGTATTTT
CASSGGASTDTQYF
>TRBV5-8|16|TRBD2|-|TRBJ2-6
TGTGCCAGCAGCGCCTCGGGGGGGAAAGGGGCCAACGTCCTGACTTTC
CASSASGGKGANVLTF
>TRBV5-5|15|TRBD1|-|TRBJ2-7
TGTGCCAGCAGCCCGGGACAGGGTAGTTTGTACGAGCAGTACTTC
CASSPGQGSLYEQYF
>TRBV4-1|18|-|-|TRBJ1-4
TGCGCCAGCAGCCAAGAATTGGTTACGGGATCAACTAATGAAAAACTGTTTTTT
CASSQELVTGSTNEKLFF
>TRBV27|16|-|-|TRBJ2-7
TGTGCCAGCAGTTTAGGGGCGGAACAGCTTACCTACGAGCAGTACTTC
CASSLGAEQLTYEQYF
>TRBV4-1|16|-|-|TRBJ2-5
TGCGCCAGCAGCCACCCCCGGGACAACATGGGGGAGACCCAGTACTTC
CASSHPRDNMGETQYF
>TRBV6-5|16|TRBD2|-|TRBJ2-2
TGTGCCAGCAGTTACTCAGCAGCGGGGCACACCGGGGAGCTGTTTTTT
CASSYSAAGHTGELFF
>TRBV6-4|15|-|-|TRBJ2-1
TGTGCCAGCAGTGTTGGGGGGTTCTCCTACAATGAGCAGTTCTTC
CASSVGGFSYNEQFF